The 13 T cell receptor beta chains given below trace back to one sample, sequenced in a study of T cells in tuberculosis. Data came from immunoSEQ multiplex PCR; TCRdb stores just in-frame clones and leaves some out. The sample shows roughly 30,000 clones, about nine tenths of them seen only once. The sequenced sample consisted of PBMCs. Receptors were obtained from a donor aged 10 to 29 with latent tuberculosis or without tuberculosis infection.

The chain joins TRBV28 to TRBJ1-3; 9 bases match TRBD1. The CDR3 sequence is 13 residues long. Germline V lookup: CDR1 MDHEN, CDR2 SYDVKM. Germline trimming cut 8 bases from V and 11 bases from J; bases unmatched to any gene: 10. DNA of the CDR3: TGTGCCAGCGGGGACAGGGCTTTGTCGGCCATATATTTT. Its translation: CASGDRALSAIYF.

The V call is TRBV28, the J call TRBJ1-2; the match to TRBD1 covers 7 bases. From germline, CDR1 is MDHEN and CDR2 SYDVKM. V shed 3 bases and J 4 bases; nucleotides not matched to a gene: 8. The CDR3 runs to 15 residues. The CDR3 DNA reads as TGTGCCAGCAGTTTTATACAGGGGCGATTCTATGGCTACACCTTC. Translating gives CASSFIQGRFYGYTF.

The V and J genes are TRBV4-3 and TRBJ2-2, with a possible D match to TRBD1 (6 bases). V lost 2 bases and J 10 bases, leaving 14 bases between the germline ends. CDR1 and CDR2 from the germline V gene are LGHNA and YSLEER. This CDR3 spans 14 amino acids. The CDR3 protein is CASSQQGMVAELFF. For the CDR3, the DNA is TGCGCCAGCAGCCAACAGGGGATGGTAGCGGAGCTGTTTTTT.

The chain carries TRBV7-9 and TRBJ1-4, with 9 bases matching TRBD1. The CDR3 is made up of 15 amino acids. Germline CDR1 reads SEHNR; CDR2 reads FQNEAQ (reference sequence). Unmatched junction bases numbered 6, after V lost 5 bases and J lost 5 bases. The CDR3 region has the DNA TGTGCCAGCAGCCCAAGGGACAGGGAGAATGAAAAACTGTTTTTT. Protein sequence: CASSPRDRENEKLFF. The entire variable domain, with the rest obtained from reference TRBV7-9 and TRBJ1-4, is as follows: DTGVSQNPRHKITKRGQNVTFRCDPISEHNRLYWYRQTLGQGPEFLTYFQNEAQLEKSRLLSDRFSAERPKGSFSTLEIQRTEQGDSAMYLCASSPRDRENEKLFFGSGTQLSVL.

The table lists this clone with a count of one. The chain recombines TRBV9 with TRBJ2-3; the match to TRBD2 covers 11 bases. V gave up 2 bases and J gave up 4 bases; unmatched junction bases: 6. CDR3 length: 16 amino acids. Looked up from germline, CDR1 is SGDLS and CDR2 is YYNGEE. For the CDR3, the DNA is TGTGCCAGCAGCGTTAGCGGGAGGGCCTCTGCAGATACGCAGTATTTT. This translates into CASSVSGRASADTQYF.

The chain links TRBV9 to TRBJ2-1; 10 bases line up with TRBD2. The ends lost 3 bases at V and 8 bases at J; junction bases unmatched: 11. The germline CDR1 and CDR2 sequences are SGDLS and YYNGEE. The CDR3 runs 16 residues. CDR3 sequence: CASSGSGRARSDEQFF. The CDR3 DNA is TGTGCCAGCAGCGGCAGCGGGAGGGCCAGGAGTGATGAGCAGTTCTTC.

The genes are TRBV7-6 and TRBJ1-2; TRBD1 is a possible D gene (6 bases). The V and J ends lost 5 bases and 6 bases respectively, with 19 bases between them. The germline gives CDR1 SGHVS, CDR2 FNYEAQ. CDR3 length: 15 amino acids. CDR3 DNA sequence: TGTGCCAGCAGCCCCTCGGGCAGGGGCGGCGATGGCTACACCTTC. It specifies CASSPSGRGGDGYTF.

This clone was counted between two and nine times. The V and J genes are TRBV6-5 and TRBJ2-7; 7 positions agree with TRBD1. With V trimmed by 4 bases and J by 3 bases, 9 bases remained unmatched. In germline, CDR1 is MNHEY, CDR2 SVGAGI. The CDR3 contains 15 residues. In DNA, the CDR3 is TGTGCCAGCAGTTCCGCACAGGGGTTAGGCTACGAGCAGTACTTC. Its translation: CASSSAQGLGYEQYF.

The chain joins TRBV27 to TRBJ2-7, with D unresolved. Germline V gene sequence: CDR1 MNHEY, CDR2 SMNVEV (reference sequence). Deletions cut 3 bases from V and 2 bases from J, with 14 bases between. The CDR3 is 15 amino acids. Written as DNA, the CDR3 is TGTGCCAGCAGTTTTGGTCGAGGTTCTGCCTACGAGCAGTACTTC. It yields the protein CASSFGRGSAYEQYF.

The V call is TRBV5-5, the J call TRBJ1-1; D is uncertain. From germline, CDR1 is SGHKS and CDR2 YYEKEE (reference sequence). Trimming left V 4 bases short and J 4 bases short, with 14 bases between. The length of the CDR3 is 14 residues. In DNA, the CDR3 is TGTGCCAGCAGCCCCCCAACAGCCGTCACTGAAGCTTTCTTT. It is translated as CASSPPTAVTEAFF.

V and J are TRBV9 and TRBJ2-1; 16 positions agree with TRBD2. CDR3 length: 21 amino acids. Germline values: CDR1 SGDLS, CDR2 YYNGEE. After removal of 4 bases from V and 0 bases from J, the junction contained 13 bases not matched to a gene. As DNA, the CDR3 is TGTGCCAGCAGCACCCCGGGACTAGCGGGGGGGATTACAAGCTCCTACAATGAGCAGTTCTTC. It encodes CASSTPGLAGGITSSYNEQFF.

The V gene is TRBV14, the J gene TRBJ2-5; 7 bases fit TRBD1. The CDR3 is 15 amino acids. J lost 4 bases, V lost 1 base, and 6 bases had no gene match. Germline CDR1 reads SGHDN; CDR2 reads FVKESK. The CDR3 nucleotides are TGTGCCAGCAGCCAAGGCCCCAACAGGGGAGAGACCCAGTACTTC. Amino acid sequence: CASSQGPNRGETQYF. The variable domain in full, with the rest retrieved from reference TRBV14 and TRBJ2-5, is EAGVTQFPSHSVIEKGQTVTLRCDPISGHDNLYWYRRVMGKEIKFLLHFVKESKQDESGMPNNRFLAERTGGTYSTLKVQPAELEDSGVYFCASSQGPNRGETQYFGPGTRLLVL.

This sequence joins TRBV10-2 and TRBJ1-1; D uncertain. The length of the CDR3 is 13 residues. Trimming stripped 7 bases from V and 6 bases from J, with 15 bases between. The germline V gene has CDR1 WSHSY and CDR2 SAAADI. The CDR3 region has the DNA TGCGCCAGCATCGGACCGTTTAGCGCTGAAGCTTTCTTT. Translation: CASIGPFSAEAFF.